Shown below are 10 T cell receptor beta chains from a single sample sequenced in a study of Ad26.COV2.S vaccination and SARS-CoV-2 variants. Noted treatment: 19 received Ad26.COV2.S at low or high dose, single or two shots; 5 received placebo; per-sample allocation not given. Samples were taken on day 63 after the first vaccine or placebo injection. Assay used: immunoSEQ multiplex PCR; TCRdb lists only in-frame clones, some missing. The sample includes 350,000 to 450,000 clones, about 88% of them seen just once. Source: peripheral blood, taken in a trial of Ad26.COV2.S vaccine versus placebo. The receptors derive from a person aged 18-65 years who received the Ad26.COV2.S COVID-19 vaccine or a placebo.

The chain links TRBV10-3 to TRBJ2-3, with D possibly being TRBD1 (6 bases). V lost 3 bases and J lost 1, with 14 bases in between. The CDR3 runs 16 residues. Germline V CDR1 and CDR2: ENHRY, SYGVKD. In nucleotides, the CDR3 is TGTGCCATCAGTGACCTGACAGGCTGGGGCACAGATACGCAGTATTTT. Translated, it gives CAISDLTGWGTDTQYF.

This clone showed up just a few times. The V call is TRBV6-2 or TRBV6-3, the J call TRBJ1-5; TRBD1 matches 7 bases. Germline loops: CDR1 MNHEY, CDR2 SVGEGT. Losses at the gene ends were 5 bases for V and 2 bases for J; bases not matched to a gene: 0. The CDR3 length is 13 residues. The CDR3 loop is CASSGTGNQPQHF. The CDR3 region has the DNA TGTGCCAGCAGTGGGACAGGCAATCAGCCCCAGCATTTT.

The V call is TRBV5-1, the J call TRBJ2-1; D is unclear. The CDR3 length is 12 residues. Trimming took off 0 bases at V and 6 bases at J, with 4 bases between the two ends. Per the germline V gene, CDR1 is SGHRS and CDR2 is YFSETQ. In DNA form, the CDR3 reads TGCGCCAGCAGCTTGGGGTTCAATGAGCAGTTCTTC. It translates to CASSLGFNEQFF.

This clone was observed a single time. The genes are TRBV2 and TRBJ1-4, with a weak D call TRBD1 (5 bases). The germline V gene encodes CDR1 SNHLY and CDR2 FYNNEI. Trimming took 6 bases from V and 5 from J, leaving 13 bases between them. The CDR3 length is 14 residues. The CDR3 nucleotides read TGTGCCAGCAGGCCGGGACTTCGGAATGAAAAACTGTTTTTT. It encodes CASRPGLRNEKLFF.

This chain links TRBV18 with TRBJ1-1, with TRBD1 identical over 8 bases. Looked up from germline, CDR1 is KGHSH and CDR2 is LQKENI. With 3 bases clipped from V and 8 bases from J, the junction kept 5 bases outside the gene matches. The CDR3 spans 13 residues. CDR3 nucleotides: TGTGCCAGCTCACCGATCCGGGACAGGGAAGCTTTCTTT. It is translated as CASSPIRDREAFF.

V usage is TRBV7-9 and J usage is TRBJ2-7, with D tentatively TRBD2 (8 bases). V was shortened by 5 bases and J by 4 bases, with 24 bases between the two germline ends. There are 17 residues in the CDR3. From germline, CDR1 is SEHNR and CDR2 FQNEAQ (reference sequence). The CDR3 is CASSEGGSAGVQYEQYF. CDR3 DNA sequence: TGTGCCAGCAGCGAAGGGGGCTCAGCGGGAGTTCAGTACGAGCAGTACTTC. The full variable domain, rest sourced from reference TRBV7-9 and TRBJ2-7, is DTGVSQNPRHKITKRGQNVTFRCDPISEHNRLYWYRQTLGQGPEFLTYFQNEAQLEKSRLLSDRFSAERPKGSFSTLEIQRTEQGDSAMYLCASSEGGSAGVQYEQYFGPGTRLTVT.

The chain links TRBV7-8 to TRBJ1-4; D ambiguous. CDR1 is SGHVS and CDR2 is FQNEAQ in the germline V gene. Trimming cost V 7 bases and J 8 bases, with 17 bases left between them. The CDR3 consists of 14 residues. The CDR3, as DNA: TGTGCCAGCACCCTTACTGACCTGGGGGAAAAACTGTTTTTT. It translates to CASTLTDLGEKLFF. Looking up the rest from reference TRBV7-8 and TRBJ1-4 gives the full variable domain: GAGVSQSPRYKVAKRGQDVALRCDPISGHVSLFWYQQALGQGPEFLTYFQNEAQLDKSGLPSDRFFAERPEGSVSTLKIQRTQQEDSAVYLCASTLTDLGEKLFFGSGTQLSVL.

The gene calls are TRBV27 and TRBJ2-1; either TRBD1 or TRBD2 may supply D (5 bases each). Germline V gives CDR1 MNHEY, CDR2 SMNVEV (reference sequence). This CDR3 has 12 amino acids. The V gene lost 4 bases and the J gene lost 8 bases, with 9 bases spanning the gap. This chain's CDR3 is CASSSWGYEQFF. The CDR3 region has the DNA TGTGCCAGCAGTTCCTGGGGGTATGAGCAGTTCTTC.

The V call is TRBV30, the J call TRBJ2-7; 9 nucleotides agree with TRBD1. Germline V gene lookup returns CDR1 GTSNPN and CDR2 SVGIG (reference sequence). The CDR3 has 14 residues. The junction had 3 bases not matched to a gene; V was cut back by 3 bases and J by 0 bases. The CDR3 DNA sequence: TGTGCCTGGAGGGACAGGGGCTTCTCCTACGAGCAGTACTTC. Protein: CAWRDRGFSYEQYF.

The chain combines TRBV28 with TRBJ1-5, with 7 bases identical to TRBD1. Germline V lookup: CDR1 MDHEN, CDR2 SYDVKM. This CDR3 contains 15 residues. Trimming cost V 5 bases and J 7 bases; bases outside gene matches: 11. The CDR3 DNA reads TGTGCCAGCAGTCTCCTACAGGGGAACGGGCAGCCCCAGCATTTT. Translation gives CASSLLQGNGQPQHF. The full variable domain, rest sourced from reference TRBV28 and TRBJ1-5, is DVKVTQSSRYLVKRTGEKVFLECVQDMDHENMFWYRQDPGLGLRLIYFSYDVKMKEKGDIPEGYSVSREKKERFSLILESASTNQTSMYLCASSLLQGNGQPQHFGDGTRLSIL.